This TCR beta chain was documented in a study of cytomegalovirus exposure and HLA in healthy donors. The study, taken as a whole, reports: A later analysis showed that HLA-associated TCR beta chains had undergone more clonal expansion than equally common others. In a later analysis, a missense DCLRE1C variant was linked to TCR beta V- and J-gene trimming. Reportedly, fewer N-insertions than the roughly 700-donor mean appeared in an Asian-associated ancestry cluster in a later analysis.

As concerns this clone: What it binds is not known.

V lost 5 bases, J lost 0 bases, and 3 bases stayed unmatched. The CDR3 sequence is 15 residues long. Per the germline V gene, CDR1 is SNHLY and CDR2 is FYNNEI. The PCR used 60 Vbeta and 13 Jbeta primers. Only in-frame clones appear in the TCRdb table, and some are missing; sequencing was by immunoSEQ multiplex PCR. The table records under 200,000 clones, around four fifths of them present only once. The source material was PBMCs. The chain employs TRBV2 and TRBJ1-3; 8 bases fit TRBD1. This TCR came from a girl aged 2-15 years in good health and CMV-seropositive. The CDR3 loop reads CASSHRGNSGNTIYF. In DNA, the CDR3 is TGTGCCAGCAGTCACAGGGGGAACTCTGGAAACACCATATATTTT.